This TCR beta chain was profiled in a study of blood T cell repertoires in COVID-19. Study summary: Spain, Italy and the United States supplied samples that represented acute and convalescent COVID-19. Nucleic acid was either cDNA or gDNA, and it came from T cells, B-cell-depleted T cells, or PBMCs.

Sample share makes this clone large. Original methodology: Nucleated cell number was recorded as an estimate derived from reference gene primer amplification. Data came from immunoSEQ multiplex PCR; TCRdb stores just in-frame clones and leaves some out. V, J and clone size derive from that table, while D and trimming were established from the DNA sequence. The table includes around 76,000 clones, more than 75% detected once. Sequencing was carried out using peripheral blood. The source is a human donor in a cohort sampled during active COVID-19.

The CDR3 DNA reads TGTGCCAGTAGTACCCCATCAGAGAACACTGAAGCTTTCTTT. Its protein product is CASSTPSENTEAFF. The V gene is TRBV19, the J gene TRBJ1-1, with unresolved D. The V end was cut by 4 bases, the J end by 1 base, with 10 bases between. This CDR3 region has 14 residues. Germline CDR1 is LNHDA and CDR2 is SQIVND (reference sequence).